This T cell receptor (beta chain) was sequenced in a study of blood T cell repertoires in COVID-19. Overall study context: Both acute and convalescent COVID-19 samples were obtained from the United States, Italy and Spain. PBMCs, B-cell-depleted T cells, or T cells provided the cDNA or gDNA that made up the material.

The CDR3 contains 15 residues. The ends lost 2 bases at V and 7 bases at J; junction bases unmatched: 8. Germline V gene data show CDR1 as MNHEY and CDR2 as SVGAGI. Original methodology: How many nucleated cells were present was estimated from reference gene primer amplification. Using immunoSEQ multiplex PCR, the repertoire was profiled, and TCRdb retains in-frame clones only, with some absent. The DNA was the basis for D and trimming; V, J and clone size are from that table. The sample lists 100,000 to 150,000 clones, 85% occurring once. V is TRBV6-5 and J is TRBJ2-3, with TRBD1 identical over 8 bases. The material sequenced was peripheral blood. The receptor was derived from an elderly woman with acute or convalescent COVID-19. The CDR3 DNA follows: TGTGCCAGCAGTTACGGACAGGGTGGGCGAAATACGCAGTATTTT. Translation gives CASSYGQGGRNTQYF.